In its sample, the clone carrying this T cell receptor beta chain was seen once. Antigen unknown. The entry originates in a study of shared clonotypes between healthy human individuals. Points from the study as a whole: Specimens sampled were limited to blood, with tissue repertoires likely differing. The naive CD4 repertoires of a handful of donors were compared, and roughly 5% of clonotypes were shared. Rarefaction analysis demonstrated incomplete sorted-subset sequencing notwithstanding large depth.

Only CD45RO-negative cells positively selected for CCR7 counted as naive CD8 cells, so terminally differentiated effector memory CD45RA+ cells were excluded. Execution of the assay was at deep level. TCRdb's copy holds only in-frame clones and misses some; the assay was immunoSEQ multiplex PCR. This sample carries millions of clones, just under 95% of them seen once, and the ten largest clones take roughly 1%. Sequenced: naive CD8+ T cells sorted from blood. The sequence was obtained from a man in his late teens or twenties in good health.

CDR3 bases: TGCGCCAGCAGCCAAGGACAGGGCTCAGAAGCTTTCTTT. Amino acid sequence: CASSQGQGSEAFF. The rearrangement joins TRBV4-1 to TRBJ1-1; 7 positions match TRBD1. Germline-derived CDR1 and CDR2 are MGHRA and YSYEKL. The V segment lost 1 base and the J segment 8 bases; nucleotides outside the gene matches: 4. The CDR3 has 13 residues.